Reported below is one TCR beta chain. The data are from a study of T cell responses to AZD1222 COVID-19 vaccine. This table comes from immunoSEQ multiplex PCR, and its TCRdb copy is limited to in-frame clones, with some not included. The sample includes about 150,000 clones, 75% to 95% of them seen just once. The CDR3 covers 12 residues. Germline CDR1 MNHEY, CDR2 SMNVEV (reference sequence). Trimming took 3 bases from V and 6 from J, leaving 9 bases between them. V gene TRBV27 combines with J gene TRBJ2-7; no clear D gene. The TCR was taken from an adult in good health. Sequences were derived from peripheral blood, sampled on day 0 of AZD1222 vaccination. CDR3 sequence (DNA): TGTGCCAGCAGTTTTAGGTTTGGCGAGCAGTACTTC. Amino acid sequence: CASSFRFGEQYF.